This T cell receptor beta chain came from a study of T cell repertoires in cytomegalovirus infection. The CDR3 has 16 residues. Trimming took 6 bases from V and 10 from J, leaving 22 bases between them. TCRdb processed the reads anew with MiXCR; each CDR3 protein has one entry. The repertoire includes 450,000 to 600,000 distinct CDR3 sequences, 10% to 12% of them detected once, and 9.5% to 13% sits in the top ten. This clonotype was detected ten times or more. The gene calls are TRBV12-3 or TRBV12-4 and TRBJ1-6; tentative D call: TRBD1 (6 bases). This TCR came from a human donor in good health (CMV status not recorded). Some clones in this sample may be carry-over from other donors' samples. Material for sequencing was PBMCs. CDR3 nucleotide sequence: TGTGCCAGCAGCAACGCTTGGGAAGGGGGAGGCTCACCCCTCCACTTT. Translating gives CASSNAWEGGGSPLHF.